This T cell receptor (beta chain) was documented in a study of CD8+CD57+ T cells in acquired aplastic anemia. Those patients picked for sequencing had displayed CD8+CD57+ cell expansion on flow cytometry. In germline, CDR1 is LNHDA, CDR2 SQIVND (reference sequence). The CDR3 is made up of 13 amino acids. V dropped 10 bases and J dropped 2 bases, with 15 bases sitting between them. This clonotype was seen repeatedly, ten times or more. Genomic DNA constituted the template upon which TCR beta VDJ and CDR3 profiling was performed. TCRdb reprocessed the reads with MiXCR, giving one entry per CDR3 protein. The sample holds approximately 180,000 distinct CDR3 sequences, 45% to 55% seen once.

Material: sorted CD4+, CD8+, or CD8+CD57+ T cells (not recorded which) from PBMCs. The V gene is TRBV19, the J gene TRBJ2-7, with D tentatively TRBD1 (5 bases). This clonotype originated in a human donor with aplastic anemia. CDR3 DNA: TGTGCCACCATGGACACGGACACCTACGAGCAGTACTTC. Amino acids: CATMDTDTYEQYF.